The clone carrying this T cell receptor beta chain was detected only a few times. This sample is part of a study of blood T cell repertoires in COVID-19. Using immunoSEQ multiplex PCR, the repertoire was profiled, and TCRdb retains in-frame clones only, with some absent. The table lists about 84,000 clones, 83% of them singletons. V lost 1 base to trimming and J lost 2 bases, with 8 bases between them. The germline gives CDR1 LNHDA, CDR2 SQIVND (reference sequence). The CDR3 runs to 15 residues. This chain uses TRBV19 with TRBJ1-4, with D hard to call. The material sequenced was peripheral blood. This clonotype originated in an elderly woman with acute or convalescent COVID-19. CDR3 in amino acids: CASSIVARTNEKLFF. The CDR3 nucleotides read TGTGCCAGTAGTATAGTCGCCAGGACTAATGAAAAACTGTTTTTT.